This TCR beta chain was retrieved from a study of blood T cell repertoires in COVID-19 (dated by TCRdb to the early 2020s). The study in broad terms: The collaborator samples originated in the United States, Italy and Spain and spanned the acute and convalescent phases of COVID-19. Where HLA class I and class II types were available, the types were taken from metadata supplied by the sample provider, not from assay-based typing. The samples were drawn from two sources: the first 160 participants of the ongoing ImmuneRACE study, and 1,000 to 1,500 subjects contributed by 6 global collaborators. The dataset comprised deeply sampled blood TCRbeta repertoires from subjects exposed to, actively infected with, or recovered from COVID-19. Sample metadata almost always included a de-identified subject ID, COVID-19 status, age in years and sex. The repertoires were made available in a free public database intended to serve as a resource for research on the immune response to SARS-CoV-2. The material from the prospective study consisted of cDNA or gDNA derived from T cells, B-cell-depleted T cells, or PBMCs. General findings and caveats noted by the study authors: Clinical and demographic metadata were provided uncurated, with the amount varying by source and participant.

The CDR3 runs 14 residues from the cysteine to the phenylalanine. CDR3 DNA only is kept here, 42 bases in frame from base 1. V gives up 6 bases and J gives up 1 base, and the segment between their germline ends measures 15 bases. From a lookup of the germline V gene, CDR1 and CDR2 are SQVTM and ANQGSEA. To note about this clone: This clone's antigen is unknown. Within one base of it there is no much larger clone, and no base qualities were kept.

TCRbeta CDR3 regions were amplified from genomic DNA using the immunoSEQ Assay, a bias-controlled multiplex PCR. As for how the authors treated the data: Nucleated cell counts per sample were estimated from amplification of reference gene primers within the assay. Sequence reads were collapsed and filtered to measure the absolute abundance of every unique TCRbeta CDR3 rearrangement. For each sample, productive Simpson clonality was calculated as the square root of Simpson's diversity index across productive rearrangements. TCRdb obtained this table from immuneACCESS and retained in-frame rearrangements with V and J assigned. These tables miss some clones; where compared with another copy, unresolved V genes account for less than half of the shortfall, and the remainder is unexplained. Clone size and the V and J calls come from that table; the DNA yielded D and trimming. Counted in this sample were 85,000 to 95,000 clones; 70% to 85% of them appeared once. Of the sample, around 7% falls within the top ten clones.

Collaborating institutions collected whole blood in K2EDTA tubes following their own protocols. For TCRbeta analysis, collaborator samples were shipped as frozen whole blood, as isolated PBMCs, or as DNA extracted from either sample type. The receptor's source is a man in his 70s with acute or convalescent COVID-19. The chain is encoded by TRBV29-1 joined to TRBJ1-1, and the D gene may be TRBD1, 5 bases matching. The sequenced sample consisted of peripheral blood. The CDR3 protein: CSVREGTGNTEAFF. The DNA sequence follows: TGCAGCGTGAGGGAGGGGACGGGGAACACTGAAGCTTTCTTT. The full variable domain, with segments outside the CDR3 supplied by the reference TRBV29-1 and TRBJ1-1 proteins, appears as SAVISQKPSRDICQRGTSLTIQCQVDSQVTMMFWYRQQPGQSLTLIATANQGSEATYESGFVIDKFPISRPNLTFSTLTVSNMSPEDSSIYLCSVREGTGNTEAFFGQGTRLTVV.